This TCR beta chain was recovered during a study of blood T cell repertoires in COVID-19. The repertoire was sequenced with immunoSEQ multiplex PCR; TCRdb's copy has only in-frame clones and lacks some. This sample has 60,000 or so clones, with 75% to 90% found just once. The clonotype originates from a human donor with acute or convalescent COVID-19. The donor label of this sample is uncertain. Sequencing was done on a sample of peripheral blood.

The CDR3 reads CASSDWTGGENTEAFF. The CDR3 DNA is TGTGCCAGCAGCGATTGGACAGGGGGCGAGAACACTGAAGCTTTCTTT. V gene TRBV5-4 combines with J gene TRBJ1-1, with TRBD1 identical over 11 bases. The CDR3 is made up of 16 amino acids. The germline V gene encodes CDR1 SGHNT and CDR2 YYREEE (reference sequence). With V trimmed by 4 bases and J by 1 base, 6 bases remained unmatched.